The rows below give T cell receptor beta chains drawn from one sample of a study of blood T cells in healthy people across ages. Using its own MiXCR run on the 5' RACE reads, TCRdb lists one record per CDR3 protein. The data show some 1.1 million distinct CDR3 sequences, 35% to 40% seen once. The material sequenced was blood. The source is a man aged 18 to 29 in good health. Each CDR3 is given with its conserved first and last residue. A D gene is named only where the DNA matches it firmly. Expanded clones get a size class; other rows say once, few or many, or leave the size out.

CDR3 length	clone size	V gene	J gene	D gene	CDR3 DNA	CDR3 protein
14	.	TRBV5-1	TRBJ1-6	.	TGCGCCAGCAGCGCGGCATTAGGGGCGAATCCCCTCCACTTT	CASSAALGANPLHF
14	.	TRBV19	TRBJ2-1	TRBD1	TGTGCCAGTAGTATGGAGACAGGGGGTGATGAGCAGTTCTTC	CASSMETGGDEQFF
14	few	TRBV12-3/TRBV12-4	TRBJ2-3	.	TGTGCCAGCAGTTTGGGAGCCGCGGTGGATACGCAGTATTTT	CASSLGAAVDTQYF
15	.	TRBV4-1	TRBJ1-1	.	TGCGCCAGCAGCCAAGTTTGGGTAATGAACACTGAAGCTTTCTTT	CASSQVWVMNTEAFF
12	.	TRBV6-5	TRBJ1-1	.	TGTGCCAGCAGTCGACCGAGTCGCGAAGCTTTCTTT	CASSRPSREAFF
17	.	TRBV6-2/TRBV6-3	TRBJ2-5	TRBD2	TGTGCCGGCAAGACCGGGACTAGCTACAAAAGCGGGGAGACCCAGTACTTC	CAGKTGTSYKSGETQYF
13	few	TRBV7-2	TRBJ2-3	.	TGTGCCAGCAGCCTCGGGATGTCAGATACGCAGTATTTT	CASSLGMSDTQYF
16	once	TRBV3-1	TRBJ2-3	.	TGTGCCAGCAGCCATTATAGTCCTCCCGCCAAGGAAGCGCAGTATTTT	CASSHYSPPAKEAQYF
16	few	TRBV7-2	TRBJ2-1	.	TGTGCCAGCAGCTTAGTTCGGAGGGGCATCGTCAATGAGCAGTTCTTC	CASSLVRRGIVNEQFF
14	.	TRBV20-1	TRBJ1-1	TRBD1	TGCAGTGCTAGCGGGGACAGGGTGAACACTGAAGCTTTCTTT	CSASGDRVNTEAFF
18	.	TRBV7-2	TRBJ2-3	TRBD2	TGTGCCAGCAGCTCCTTCTATCGGGGGGGCCTCGACACAGATACGCAGTATTTT	CASSSFYRGGLDTDTQYF
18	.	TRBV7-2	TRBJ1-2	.	TGTGCCAGCAGCTTAGTTGCGGGTGGTGGCTTTTCTAACTATGGCTACACCTTC	CASSLVAGGGFSNYGYTF
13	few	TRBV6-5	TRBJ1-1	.	TGTGCCAGCAGTTACGGTCTGAGGACTGAAGCTTTCTTT	CASSYGLRTEAFF
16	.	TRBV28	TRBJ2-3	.	TGTGCCAGCAGATCAGGGGGGGGCCGTAGCACAGATACGCAGTATTTT	CASRSGGGRSTDTQYF
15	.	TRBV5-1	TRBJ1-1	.	TGCGCCAGCAGCTTGGCCACGGGGCCGAACACTGAAGCTTTCTTT	CASSLATGPNTEAFF
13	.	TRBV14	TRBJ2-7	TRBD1	TGTGCCAGCAGCCAAGATCAGGGGGCCCGAAAGTACTTC	CASSQDQGARKYF
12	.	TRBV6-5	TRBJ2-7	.	TGTGCCAGCACATCCTTGGGCTACGAGCAGTACTTC	CASTSLGYEQYF
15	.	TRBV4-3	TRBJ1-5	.	TGCGCCAGCAGCCAAGATTTAGGCGTCAATCAGCCCCAGCATTTT	CASSQDLGVNQPQHF
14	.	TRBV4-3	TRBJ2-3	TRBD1	TGCGCCAGCAGCCGAGGACAGGAATTGGATACGCAGTATTTT	CASSRGQELDTQYF
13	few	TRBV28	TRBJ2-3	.	TGTGCCAGCAGACAACCTTCCGCAGATACGCAGTATTTT	CASRQPSADTQYF